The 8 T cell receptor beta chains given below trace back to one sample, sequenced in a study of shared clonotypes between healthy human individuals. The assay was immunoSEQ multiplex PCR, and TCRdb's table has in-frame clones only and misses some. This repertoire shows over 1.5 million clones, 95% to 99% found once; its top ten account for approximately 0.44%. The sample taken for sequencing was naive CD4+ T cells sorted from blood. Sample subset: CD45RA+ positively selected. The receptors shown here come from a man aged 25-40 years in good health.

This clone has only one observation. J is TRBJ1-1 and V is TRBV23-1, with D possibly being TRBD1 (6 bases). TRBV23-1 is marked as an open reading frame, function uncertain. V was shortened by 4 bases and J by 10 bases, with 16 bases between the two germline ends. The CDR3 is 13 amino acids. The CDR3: CASSRRAGEVAFF. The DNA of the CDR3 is TGCGCCAGCAGTCGACGGGCAGGGGAGGTAGCTTTCTTT.

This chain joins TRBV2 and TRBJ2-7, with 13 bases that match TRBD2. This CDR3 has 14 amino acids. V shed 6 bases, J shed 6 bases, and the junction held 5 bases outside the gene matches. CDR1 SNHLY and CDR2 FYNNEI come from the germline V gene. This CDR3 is CASRRTSGSPEQYF. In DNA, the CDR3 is TGTGCCAGCAGGAGGACTAGCGGGAGCCCCGAGCAGTACTTC.

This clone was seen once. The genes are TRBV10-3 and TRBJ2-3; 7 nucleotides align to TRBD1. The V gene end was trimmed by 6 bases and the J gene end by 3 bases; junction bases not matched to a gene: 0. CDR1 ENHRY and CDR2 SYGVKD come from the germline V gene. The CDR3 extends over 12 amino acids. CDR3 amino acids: CAIRGQTDTQYF. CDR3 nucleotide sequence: TGTGCCATCAGGGGACAGACAGATACGCAGTATTTT.

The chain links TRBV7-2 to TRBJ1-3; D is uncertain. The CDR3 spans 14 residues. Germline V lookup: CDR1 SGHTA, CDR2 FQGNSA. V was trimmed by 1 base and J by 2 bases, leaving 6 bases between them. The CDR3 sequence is CASSLGGTGNTIYF. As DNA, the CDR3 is TGTGCCAGCAGCTTAGGTGGTACTGGAAACACCATATATTTT.

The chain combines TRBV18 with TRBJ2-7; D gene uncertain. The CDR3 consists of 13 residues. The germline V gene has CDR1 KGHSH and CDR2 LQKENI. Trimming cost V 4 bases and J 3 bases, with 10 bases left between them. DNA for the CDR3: TGTGCCAGCTCACTAACGGAACGCTACGAGCAGTACTTC. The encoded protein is CASSLTERYEQYF.

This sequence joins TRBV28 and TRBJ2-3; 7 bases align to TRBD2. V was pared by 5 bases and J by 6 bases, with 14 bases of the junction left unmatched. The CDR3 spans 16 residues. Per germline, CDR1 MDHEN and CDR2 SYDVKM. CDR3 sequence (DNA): TGTGCCAGCAGTCAAACCCTCGCGGGAGTGGGTGATACGCAGTATTTT. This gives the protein CASSQTLAGVGDTQYF.

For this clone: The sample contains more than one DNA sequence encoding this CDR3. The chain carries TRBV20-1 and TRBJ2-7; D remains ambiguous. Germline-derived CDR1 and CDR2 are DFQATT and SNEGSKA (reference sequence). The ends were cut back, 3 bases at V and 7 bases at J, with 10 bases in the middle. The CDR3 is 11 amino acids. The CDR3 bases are TGCAGTGCTAGGCGAGATCTAGAGCAGTACTTC. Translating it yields CSARRDLEQYF.

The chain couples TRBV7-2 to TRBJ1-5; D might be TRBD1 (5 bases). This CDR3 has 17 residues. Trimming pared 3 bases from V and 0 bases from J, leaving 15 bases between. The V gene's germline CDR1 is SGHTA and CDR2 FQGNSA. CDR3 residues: CASSLFGQGLSNQPQHF. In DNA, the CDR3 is TGTGCCAGCAGCTTGTTCGGCCAGGGACTTAGCAATCAGCCCCAGCATTTT.